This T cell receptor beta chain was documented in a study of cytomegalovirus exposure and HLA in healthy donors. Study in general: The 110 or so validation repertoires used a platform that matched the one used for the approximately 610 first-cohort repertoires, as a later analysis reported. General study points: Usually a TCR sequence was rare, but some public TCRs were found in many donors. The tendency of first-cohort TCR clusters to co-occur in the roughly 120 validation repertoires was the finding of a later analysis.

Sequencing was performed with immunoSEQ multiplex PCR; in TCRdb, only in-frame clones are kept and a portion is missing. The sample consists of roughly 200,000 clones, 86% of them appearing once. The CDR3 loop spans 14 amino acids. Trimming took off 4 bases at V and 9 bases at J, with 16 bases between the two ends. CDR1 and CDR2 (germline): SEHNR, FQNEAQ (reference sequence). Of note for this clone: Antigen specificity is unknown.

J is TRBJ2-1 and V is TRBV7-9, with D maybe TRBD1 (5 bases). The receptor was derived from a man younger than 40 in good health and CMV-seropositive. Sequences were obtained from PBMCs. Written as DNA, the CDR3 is TGTGCCAGCAGCTCCAGGGTGGCGCGGAGTGAGCAGTTCTTC. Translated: CASSSRVARSEQFF.